This paragraph reports one TCR beta chain. Antigen: not known. The PCR employed 60 Vbeta primers together with 13 Jbeta primers. Some clones are missing from TCRdb's copy, which holds only in-frame ones; the method was immunoSEQ multiplex PCR. The repertoire holds about 98,000 clones, with about 81% as singletons. The germline V gene has CDR1 MNHEY and CDR2 SVGAGI. CDR3 size: 14 residues. The ends were cut back, 8 bases at V and 2 bases at J, with 14 bases in the middle. This sample is drawn from a study of cytomegalovirus exposure and HLA in healthy donors. General study points: The classifier was said to identify cytomegalovirus status with high specificity and sensitivity. An analysis that was carried out later associated 15,000 to 20,000 TCR beta sequences with HLA alleles at 0.05 false discovery rate.

The sequenced sample consisted of PBMCs. This sequence originates from a man in his forties or fifties in good health and CMV-seronegative. The chain links TRBV6-5 to TRBJ2-3, with no clear D. CDR3 residues: CASRTSRITDTQYF. DNA for the CDR3: TGTGCCAGCCGAACGAGCAGGATCACAGATACGCAGTATTTT.